The entry below describes one T cell receptor (beta chain). The antigen is unknown. Per the study methods: With immunoSEQ giving junction-only sequences and no quality scores, filtering differed. Assay: immunoSEQ multiplex PCR; the TCRdb copy retains only in-frame clones and omits some. V and J calls and clone size are as listed in that table; D and trimming were resolved from the DNA. Of roughly 650,000 clones detected, more than 95% appear once; the ten largest clones hold around 0.06%. Germline CDR1 SNHLY, CDR2 FYNNEI. V lost 6 bases to trimming and J lost 4 bases, with 10 bases between them. This CDR3 spans 13 amino acids. The sample originates from a study of shared clonotypes between healthy human individuals. Study-wide results and caveats: Sampling covered blood only; tissue repertoires likely differ. A limitation of the genetic and exposure-history diversity represented arose from few donors.

Participating donors were healthy, HIV-negative adults free of recent acute infections or vaccinations. Sequencing was performed on naive CD4+ T cells sorted from blood. As for subset: CD45RA+ positively selected. This receptor was identified in a young woman in good health. The chain carries TRBV2 and TRBJ1-3; tentatively, D is TRBD1 (6 bases). The CDR3 region is CASRQGPGNTIYF. The CDR3, as DNA: TGTGCCAGCAGACAGGGTCCAGGAAACACCATATATTTT. Supplemented by reference TRBV2 and TRBJ1-3, the full variable domain reads EPEVTQTPSHQVTQMGQEVILRCVPISNHLYFYWYRQILGQKVEFLVSFYNNEISEKSEIFDDQFSVERPDGSNFTLKIRSTKLEDSAMYFCASRQGPGNTIYFGEGSWLTVV.